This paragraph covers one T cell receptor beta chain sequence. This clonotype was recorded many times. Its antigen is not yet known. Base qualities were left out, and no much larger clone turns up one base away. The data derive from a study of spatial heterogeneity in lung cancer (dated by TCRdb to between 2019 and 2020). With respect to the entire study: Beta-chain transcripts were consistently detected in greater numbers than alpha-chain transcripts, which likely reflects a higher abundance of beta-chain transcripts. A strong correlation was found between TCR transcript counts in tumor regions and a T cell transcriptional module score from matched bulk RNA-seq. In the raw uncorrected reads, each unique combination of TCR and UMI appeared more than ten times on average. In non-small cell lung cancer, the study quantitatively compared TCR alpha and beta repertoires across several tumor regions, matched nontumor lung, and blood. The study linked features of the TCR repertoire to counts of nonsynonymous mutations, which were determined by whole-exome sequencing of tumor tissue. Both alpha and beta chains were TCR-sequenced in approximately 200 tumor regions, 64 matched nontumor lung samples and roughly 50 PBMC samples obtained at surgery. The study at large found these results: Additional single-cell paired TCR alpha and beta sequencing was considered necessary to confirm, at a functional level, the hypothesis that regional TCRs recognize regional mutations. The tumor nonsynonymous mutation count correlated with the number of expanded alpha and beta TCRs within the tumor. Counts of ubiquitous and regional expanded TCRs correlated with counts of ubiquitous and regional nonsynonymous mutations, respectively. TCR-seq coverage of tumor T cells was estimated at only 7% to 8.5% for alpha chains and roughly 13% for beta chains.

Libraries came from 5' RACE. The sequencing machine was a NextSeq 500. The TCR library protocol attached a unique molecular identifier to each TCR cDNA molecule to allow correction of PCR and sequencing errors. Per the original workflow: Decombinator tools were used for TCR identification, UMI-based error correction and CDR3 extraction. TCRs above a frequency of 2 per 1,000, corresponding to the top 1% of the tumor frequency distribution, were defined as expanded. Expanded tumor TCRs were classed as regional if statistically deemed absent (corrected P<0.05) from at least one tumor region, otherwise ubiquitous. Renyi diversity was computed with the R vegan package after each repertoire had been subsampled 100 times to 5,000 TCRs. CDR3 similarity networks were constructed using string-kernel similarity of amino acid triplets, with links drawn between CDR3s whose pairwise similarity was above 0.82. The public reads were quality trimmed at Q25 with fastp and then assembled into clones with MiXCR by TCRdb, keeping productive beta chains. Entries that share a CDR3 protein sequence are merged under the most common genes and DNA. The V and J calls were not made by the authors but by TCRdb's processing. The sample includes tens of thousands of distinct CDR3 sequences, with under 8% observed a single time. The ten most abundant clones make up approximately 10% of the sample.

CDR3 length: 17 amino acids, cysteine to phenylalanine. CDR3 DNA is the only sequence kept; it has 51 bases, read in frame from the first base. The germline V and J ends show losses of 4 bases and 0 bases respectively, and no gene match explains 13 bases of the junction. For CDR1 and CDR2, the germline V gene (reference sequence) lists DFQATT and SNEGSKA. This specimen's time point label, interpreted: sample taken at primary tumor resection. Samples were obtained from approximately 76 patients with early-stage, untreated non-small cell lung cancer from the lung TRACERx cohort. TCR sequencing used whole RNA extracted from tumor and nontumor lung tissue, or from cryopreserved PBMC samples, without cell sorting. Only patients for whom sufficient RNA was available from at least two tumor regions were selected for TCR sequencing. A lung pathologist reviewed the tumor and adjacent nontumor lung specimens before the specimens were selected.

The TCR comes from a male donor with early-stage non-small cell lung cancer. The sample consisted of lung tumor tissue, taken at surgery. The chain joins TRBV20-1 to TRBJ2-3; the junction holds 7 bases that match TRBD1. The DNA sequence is TGCAGTGCTATGGGACAGACACACAGCACAAGCACAGATACGCAGTATTTT. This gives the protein CSAMGQTHSTSTDTQYF.